Listed here is a single TCR beta chain. Antigen: not known. Indicated time point: week 35, safety follow-up. What each vaccine dose contained was 300 ug of mutant IDH1 20-mer peptide, accompanied by topical imiquimod. The entry originates in a study of a mutant IDH1 vaccine in newly diagnosed glioma. Study overall: Vaccination began 4-6 weeks post radiotherapy alone, or with temozolomide cycles. Treated patients showed a male proportion of about 60%, a female proportion of about 40%, and a mean age of 40.4 years. Standard pretreatment was either radiotherapy, temozolomide, or, for most, radiochemotherapy with temozolomide.

Method: immunoSEQ multiplex PCR; TCRdb's copy keeps in-frame clones and lacks some. The sample lists about 54,000 clones, about 85% occurring once. Study findings and constraints: Among top peripheral T cell clonotypes, changes seemed unrelated to pseudoprogression.

The germline V gene has CDR1 LGHNA and CDR2 YNFKEQ. This CDR3 spans 16 amino acids. J gave up 8 bases and V 0 bases, and 4 bases lay outside the gene matches. This clonotype was sampled from a woman between 18 and 29 years old with glioma. This material consisted of PBMCs, taken from a glioma patient whose treatment included an IDH1 peptide vaccine. This rearrangement joins TRBV4-2 to TRBJ2-1, with 13 bases aligning to TRBD2. The chain's CDR3 is CASSQDGTSGGDEQFF. As DNA, the CDR3 is TGTGCCAGCAGCCAAGATGGAACTAGCGGGGGGGATGAGCAGTTCTTC.